The present entry profiles one TCR beta chain with its context. Its antigen is still unknown. V was shortened by 5 bases and J by 5 bases, with 9 bases between the two germline ends. The CDR3 has 13 amino acids. Germline assignment: CDR1 SGHTA and CDR2 FQGTGA. The data belong to a study of breast tumors, draining lymph nodes, adjacent tissues. Overall study findings and caveats: Most tumor T cells seemingly derive from lymph node, then expand in tumor.

The lymph nodes were axillary draining lymph nodes from breast cancer patients. TCRdb called the multiplex PCR reads again in MiXCR, with one record for every CDR3 protein. The data hold 270,000 or so distinct CDR3 sequences, with under 35% observed a single time. Material for sequencing was axillary lymph node tissue. This sequence joins TRBV7-3 and TRBJ2-2; D remains unclear. The TCR originated in a female donor with breast cancer. Some clones in this sample may be carry-over from other donors' samples. Written as DNA, the CDR3 is TGTGCCAGCAGCGCTACAGTAACCGGGGAGCTGTTTTTT. Amino acid sequence: CASSATVTGELFF.